This T cell receptor beta chain was sequenced for a study of early T cells in non-severe SARS-CoV-2 infection. Study-level information: Alpha and beta chains were unpaired, from unsorted whole-blood bulk RNA.

Individual cDNA molecules were tagged with unique molecular identifiers. MiXCR, applied by TCRdb to the 5' RACE reads, yields one record per CDR3 protein. The repertoire has under 60,000 distinct CDR3 sequences, over 7% of them found once; the top ten carry 9.4%. The table lists this clonotype with many counts. Unmatched junction bases numbered 9, after V lost 5 bases and J lost 12 bases. Germline values: CDR1 SEHNR, CDR2 FQNEAQ (reference sequence). The CDR3 covers 12 residues. V and J are TRBV7-9 and TRBJ1-2; 7 nucleotides agree with TRBD1. The sequence came from an adult who was a healthcare worker with PCR-confirmed SARS-CoV-2 infection or an uninfected control (not recorded which). What was sequenced was whole blood. The chain's CDR3 is CASSADRRDHTF. CDR3 nucleotide sequence: TGTGCCAGCAGCGCGGACAGGAGGGACCACACCTTC. Full variable domain (missing parts from reference TRBV7-9 and TRBJ1-2): DTGVSQNPRHKITKRGQNVTFRCDPISEHNRLYWYRQTLGQGPEFLTYFQNEAQLEKSRLLSDRFSAERPKGSFSTLEIQRTEQGDSAMYLCASSADRRDHTFGSGTRLTVV.